The text below deals with one T cell receptor beta chain. Its antigen remains unknown. The CDR3 extends over 17 amino acids. V lost 7 bases, J lost 0 bases, and 23 bases lay in between. The germline V gene has CDR1 GTSNPN and CDR2 SVGIG (reference sequence). These data belong to a study of immune cell composition in non-small cell lung cancer. Study in general: Tumours were mainly lung adenocarcinoma or squamous cell carcinoma.

Here immunoSEQ multiplex PCR was the method, and the copy in TCRdb shows in-frame clones only, minus some. The sample has thousands of clones, under 80% seen once. The study, taken as a whole, reports: Tumour-reactive clones were not shown to match dominant in vivo tumour clones.

The TCR comes from a human donor with non-small cell lung cancer. The source material was lung tumor tissue. The genes are TRBV30 and TRBJ2-3, with D possibly TRBD1 on 6 matching bases. CDR3 in DNA: TGTGCCTCGAACCCAATACGACAGGCGGGCAGCACAGATACGCAGTATTTT. Encoded protein: CASNPIRQAGSTDTQYF.